Below, 9 T cell receptor beta chains from the same sample are listed, as sequenced in a study of T cell responses to AZD1222 COVID-19 vaccine. Sequenced by immunoSEQ multiplex PCR; TCRdb stores in-frame clones only, minus some. The sample has 150,000 to 200,000 clones, approximately 95% seen once. Here the sequenced sample was peripheral blood, taken on day 0 of AZD1222 vaccination. The receptor source for this set is an adult in good health.

This clone was seen a single time. V is TRBV19 and J is TRBJ2-2, with 15 bases aligning to TRBD2. The CDR3 is 19 residues long. With V trimmed by 4 bases and J by 4 bases, 10 bases remained unmatched. Germline CDR1 LNHDA, CDR2 SQIVND (reference sequence). The CDR3 bases are TGTGCCAGTAGTACTCCGAGGACTAGCGGGAGGGCCTTCACCGGGGAGCTGTTTTTT. It encodes CASSTPRTSGRAFTGELFF.

This rearrangement joins TRBV19 to TRBJ1-2; no clear D. V was shortened by 5 bases and J by 3 bases, with 7 bases between the two germline ends. The germline gives CDR1 LNHDA, CDR2 SQIVND (reference sequence). The CDR3 consists of 12 residues. CDR3 protein: CASSGVDYGYTF. As DNA, the CDR3 is TGTGCCAGTAGTGGCGTGGACTATGGCTACACCTTC. Supplemented by reference TRBV19 and TRBJ1-2, the full variable domain reads DGGITQSPKYLFRKEGQNVTLSCEQNLNHDAMYWYRQDPGQGLRLIYYSQIVNDFQKGDIAEGYSVSREKKESFPLTVTSAQKNPTAFYLCASSGVDYGYTFGSGTRLTVV.

The chain recombines TRBV18 with TRBJ1-4, with a weak D call TRBD1 (5 bases). From germline, CDR1 is KGHSH and CDR2 LQKENI. Trimming took 2 bases from V and 4 from J, leaving 5 bases between them. The CDR3 has 13 amino acids. CDR3 coding DNA: TGTGCCAGCTCACCAGGGGGTAATGAAAAACTGTTTTTT. Its protein is CASSPGGNEKLFF.

The chain is built from TRBV29-1 and TRBJ1-2, with TRBD1 matching over 9 bases. Germline CDR1 reads SQVTM; CDR2 reads ANQGSEA. This CDR3 spans 14 amino acids. Losses at the gene ends were 5 bases for V and 4 bases for J; bases not matched to a gene: 8. CDR3 DNA sequence: TGCAGCGTTCCCCGGACAGGGGAGTTCTATGGCTACACCTTC. This sequence encodes CSVPRTGEFYGYTF. The full variable domain, completed using reference TRBV29-1 and TRBJ1-2, is SAVISQKPSRDICQRGTSLTIQCQVDSQVTMMFWYRQQPGQSLTLIATANQGSEATYESGFVIDKFPISRPNLTFSTLTVSNMSPEDSSIYLCSVPRTGEFYGYTFGSGTRLTVV.

This clone was seen a single time. V is TRBV27 and J is TRBJ2-1; D is unclear. The CDR3 consists of 13 residues. The V end lost 3 bases, the J end lost 5 bases, and 8 bases lay between the germline ends. Germline CDR1 and CDR2: MNHEY and SMNVEV (reference sequence). The CDR3 protein is CASSLFKNNEQFF. The DNA for the CDR3 is TGTGCCAGCAGTTTGTTTAAGAACAATGAGCAGTTCTTC.

The V call is TRBV7-8, the J call TRBJ2-1; D tentatively fits TRBD1 or TRBD2 (5 bases each). V lost 3 bases and J lost 2, with 8 bases in between. Germline V lookup: CDR1 SGHVS, CDR2 FQNEAQ. The CDR3 spans 14 residues. The CDR3: CASSLGEPYNEQFF. DNA of the CDR3: TGTGCCAGCAGCTTGGGGGAACCCTACAATGAGCAGTTCTTC.

This chain uses TRBV13 with TRBJ2-1; TRBD1 matches at 7 bases. The CDR3 consists of 15 residues. Germline CDR1 is PRHDT and CDR2 is FYEKMQ (reference sequence). V shed 4 bases, J shed 7 bases, and the junction held 10 bases outside the gene matches. The CDR3 DNA reads TGTGCCAGCAGCTCACAGGGGATCTTAAGTAATGAGCAGTTCTTC. It yields the protein CASSSQGILSNEQFF.

The chain couples TRBV7-9 to TRBJ2-1, with 9 bases aligning to TRBD1. CDR3 size: 17 residues. Germline CDR1 SEHNR, CDR2 FQNEAQ (reference sequence). J gave up 4 bases and V 0 bases, and 7 bases lay outside the gene matches. The CDR3 coding sequence is TGTGCCAGCAGCTTAGCCCGGCGGGACAGGGAATACAATGAGCAGTTCTTC. This translates into CASSLARRDREYNEQFF.

J is TRBJ2-3 and V is TRBV18; D unresolved. Between the trimmed V and J ends, which lost 2 bases and 6 bases, there was a span of 15 bases. The CDR3 has 15 amino acids. In germline, CDR1 is KGHSH, CDR2 LQKENI. The DNA of the CDR3 is TGTGCCAGCTCACCAGAAAGCGTGGCCCGGGATACGCAGTATTTT. Its protein is CASSPESVARDTQYF.